This T cell receptor (beta chain) derives from a study of early T cells in non-severe SARS-CoV-2 infection. Study-level information: Sequencing targeted bulk RNA from unsorted whole blood, leaving chains unpaired.

The J segment lost 3 bases and the V segment lost 5 bases, leaving 13 bases of the junction unmatched. CDR3 length: 16 residues. The germline V gene has CDR1 SGHVS and CDR2 FNYEAQ. Study-wide results and caveats: Database matching using VDJdb favored anti-spike CD8 responses, with private and CD4 specificities left missing.

This clonotype appeared a few times. What it recognizes is unknown. Individual cDNA molecules received unique molecular identifiers during library preparation. In TCRdb, the 5' RACE reads were re-called with MiXCR into one record per CDR3 protein. The repertoire holds 70,000 to 90,000 distinct CDR3 sequences, with around 10% as singletons. The chain combines TRBV7-6 with TRBJ2-7; 7 bases match TRBD1. The clonotype comes from an adult who was a healthcare worker with PCR-confirmed SARS-CoV-2 infection or an uninfected control (not recorded which). The sequencing input was whole blood. The CDR3 reads CASSLFDRDPRYEQYF. In DNA, the CDR3 is TGTGCCAGCAGCCTATTCGACAGGGACCCCCGCTACGAGCAGTACTTC.